The 17 T cell receptor beta chains below come from one sample, sequenced in a study of blood T cell repertoires in COVID-19. Sequenced by immunoSEQ multiplex PCR; TCRdb stores in-frame clones only, minus some. The profile covers approximately 150,000 clones, with approximately 80% appearing a single time and less than 2% taken by the ten largest. The sequencing sample was made of peripheral blood. These receptor sequences come from a woman aged 55-69 years with acute or convalescent COVID-19.

The rearrangement joins TRBV28 to TRBJ2-7; D possibly corresponds to TRBD2 (6 bases). V lost 3 bases and J 2 bases, leaving 14 bases between the germline ends. The CDR3 sequence is 15 residues long. The V gene's germline CDR1 is MDHEN and CDR2 SYDVKM. Written as DNA, the CDR3 is TGTGCCAGCAGTTTGTGGGTAGCGGTTCCCTACGAGCAGTACTTC. Protein sequence: CASSLWVAVPYEQYF.

The V gene is TRBV28, the J gene TRBJ1-6; D is ambiguous. V dropped 6 bases and J dropped 13 bases, with 16 bases sitting between them. Per the germline V gene, CDR1 is MDHEN and CDR2 is SYDVKM. The CDR3 spans 13 residues. The CDR3 bases are TGTGCCAGCAGCTCCCAGAGGGAGTCGCCCCTCCACTTT. Encoded protein: CASSSQRESPLHF.

The rearrangement uses TRBV2 and TRBJ2-6, with 10 nucleotides matching TRBD2. The germline V gene has CDR1 SNHLY and CDR2 FYNNEI. The ends lost 8 bases at V and 1 base at J; junction bases unmatched: 8. There are 17 residues in the CDR3. This CDR3 reads CASVTGTSVSGANVLTF. The CDR3 DNA sequence: TGTGCCAGCGTGACCGGGACTAGCGTTTCTGGGGCCAACGTCCTGACTTTC.

This chain connects TRBV2 to TRBJ2-1, with a tentative D call TRBD2 (5 bases). The germline V gene encodes CDR1 SNHLY and CDR2 FYNNEI. CDR3 size: 13 residues. Trimming cost V 6 bases and J 7 bases, with 13 bases left between them. In nucleotides, the CDR3 is TGTGCCAGCAGCTTCAATTCGGGGAATGAGCAGTTCTTC. This translates into CASSFNSGNEQFF. Based on the CDR3 plus reference TRBV2 and TRBJ2-1, the full variable domain is EPEVTQTPSHQVTQMGQEVILRCVPISNHLYFYWYRQILGQKVEFLVSFYNNEISEKSEIFDDQFSVERPDGSNFTLKIRSTKLEDSAMYFCASSFNSGNEQFFGPGTRLTVL.

The chain links TRBV5-8 to TRBJ2-1, with TRBD2 matching over 8 bases. Germline CDR1 reads SGHTS; CDR2 reads YDEGEE. After removal of 4 bases from V and 10 bases from J, the junction contained 7 bases not matched to a gene. The CDR3 sequence is 13 residues long. The CDR3 DNA follows: TGTGCCAGCAGCGGCTGGCGGGAGGCGGAGCAGTTCTTC. This codes for CASSGWREAEQFF.

CDR3 sequence: CATSSRDRVLEPQHF. The CDR3 nucleotides are TGTGCCACCAGCAGCCGGGACAGGGTTTTGGAGCCCCAGCATTTT. The chain couples TRBV15 to TRBJ1-5; TRBD1 aligns across 9 bases. Germline V lookup: CDR1 LNHNV, CDR2 YYDKDF (reference sequence). The ends lost 3 bases at V and 8 bases at J; junction bases unmatched: 8. The CDR3 covers 15 residues.

V is TRBV6-4 and J is TRBJ1-2, with 12 positions matching TRBD1. Germline V gene data show CDR1 as MRHNA and CDR2 as SNTAGT. The CDR3 loop spans 14 amino acids. V shed 5 bases, J shed 7 bases, and the junction held 5 bases outside the gene matches. CDR3 bases: TGTGCCAGCAGTCCGGGACAGGGGGCGTTTGGCTACACCTTC. Translated: CASSPGQGAFGYTF.

Here the CDR3 reads CASSTGLAGNYEQFF. For the CDR3, the DNA is TGTGCCAGCAGCACCGGACTAGCGGGAAACTATGAGCAGTTCTTC. The rearrangement joins TRBV5-4 to TRBJ2-1; TRBD2 matches 12 bases. The CDR3 runs 15 residues. The J segment lost 8 bases and the V segment lost 4 bases, leaving 7 bases of the junction unmatched. The germline V gene has CDR1 SGHNT and CDR2 YYREEE (reference sequence).

V is TRBV7-9 and J is TRBJ2-2; 8 positions match TRBD2. The J segment lost 5 bases and the V segment lost 5 bases, leaving 7 bases of the junction unmatched. The germline gives CDR1 SEHNR, CDR2 FQNEAQ (reference sequence). This CDR3 is 15 amino acids long. The CDR3 reads CASSRGLAETGELFF. CDR3 DNA: TGTGCCAGCAGCCGTGGACTAGCAGAAACCGGGGAGCTGTTTTTT.

V is TRBV6-5 and J is TRBJ1-1; D not resolved. The V end lost 2 bases, the J end lost 1 base, and 11 bases lay between the germline ends. This CDR3 is 15 amino acids long. Germline V gene lookup returns CDR1 MNHEY and CDR2 SVGAGI. The CDR3 here is CASSYPFGSNTEAFF. For the CDR3, the DNA is TGTGCCAGCAGTTACCCATTCGGGTCGAACACTGAAGCTTTCTTT.

This clone has ten or more counts. J is TRBJ2-4 and V is TRBV11-2; 7 nucleotides match TRBD2. Trimming removed 5 bases from V and 11 bases from J; junction bases left unmatched: 9. The CDR3 contains 13 residues. The germline V gene has CDR1 SGHAT and CDR2 FQNNGV. CDR3 protein: CASSRWGGEFQYF. DNA of the CDR3: TGTGCCAGCAGCCGCTGGGGGGGGGAGTTTCAGTACTTC.

This sequence joins TRBV7-9 and TRBJ1-6; D not certain. The germline V gene encodes CDR1 SEHNR and CDR2 FQNEAQ (reference sequence). Between the trimmed V and J ends, which lost 5 bases and 5 bases, there was a span of 19 bases. CDR3 size: 17 residues. The CDR3 reads CASSPWTGSLDNSPLHF. The CDR3 DNA reads TGTGCCAGCAGCCCCTGGACTGGGAGCTTGGATAATTCACCCCTCCACTTT.

The V call is TRBV12-3 or TRBV12-4, the J call TRBJ1-1, with unresolved D. Trimming cost V 4 bases and J 7 bases, with 10 bases left between them. The CDR3 length is 12 residues. CDR3 in DNA: TGTGCCAGCAGTTCCAAACGGGGTGAAGCTTTCTTT. Translation: CASSSKRGEAFF.

The sample holds a few counts of this clone. A far larger clone lies a single base away; this is likely a read error. This same CDR3 is encoded by further DNA sequences in the sample. The chain joins TRBV11-2 to TRBJ2-4; the match to TRBD2 covers 7 bases. Germline V gene lookup returns CDR1 SGHAT and CDR2 FQNNGV. This CDR3 region has 13 residues. CDR3 nucleotides: TGCGCCAGCAGCCTCTGGGGGGGGGAGTTTCAGTACTTC. This translates into CASSLWGGEFQYF.

The rearrangement uses TRBV5-1 and TRBJ1-6; D remains unclear. CDR1 SGHRS and CDR2 YFSETQ come from the germline V gene. The CDR3 runs to 13 residues. V dropped 2 bases and J dropped 8 bases, with 8 bases sitting between them. The CDR3 region is CASSLLQDSPLHF. CDR3 DNA: TGCGCCAGCAGCTTACTCCAAGATTCACCCCTCCACTTT.

CDR3 nucleotide sequence: TGTGCCAGCAGCTTATCGGCTAGAGAAGAGACCCAGTACTTC. Its protein is CASSLSAREETQYF. The genes are TRBV11-2 and TRBJ2-5; D not certain. Trimming left V 2 bases short and J 3 bases short, with 10 bases between. This CDR3 is 14 amino acids long. Per germline, CDR1 SGHAT and CDR2 FQNNGV.

The chain carries TRBV12-3 or TRBV12-4 and TRBJ1-5, with D uncertain. Trimming removed 3 bases at V and 4 bases at J, with 7 bases between. The CDR3 has 13 residues. The CDR3 reads CASSFGRNQPQHF. The CDR3, as DNA: TGTGCCAGCAGTTTCGGGAGGAATCAGCCCCAGCATTTT.